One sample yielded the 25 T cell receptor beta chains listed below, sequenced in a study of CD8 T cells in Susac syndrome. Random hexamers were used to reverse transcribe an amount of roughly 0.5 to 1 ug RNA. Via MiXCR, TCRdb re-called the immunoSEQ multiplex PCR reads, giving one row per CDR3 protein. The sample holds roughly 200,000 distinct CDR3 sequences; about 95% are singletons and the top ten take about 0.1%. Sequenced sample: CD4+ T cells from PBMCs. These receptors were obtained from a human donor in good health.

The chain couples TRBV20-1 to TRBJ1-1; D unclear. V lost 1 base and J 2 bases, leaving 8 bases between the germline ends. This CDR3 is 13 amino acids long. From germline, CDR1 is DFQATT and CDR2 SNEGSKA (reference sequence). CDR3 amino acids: CSARGGINTEAFF. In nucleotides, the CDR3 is TGCAGTGCTAGAGGAGGGATCAACACTGAAGCTTTCTTT.

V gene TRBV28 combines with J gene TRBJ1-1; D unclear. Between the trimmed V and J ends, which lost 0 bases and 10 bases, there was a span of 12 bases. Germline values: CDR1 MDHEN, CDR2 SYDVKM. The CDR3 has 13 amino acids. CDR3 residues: CASSLWTQSGAFF. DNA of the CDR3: TGTGCCAGCAGTTTATGGACACAAAGTGGAGCTTTCTTT.

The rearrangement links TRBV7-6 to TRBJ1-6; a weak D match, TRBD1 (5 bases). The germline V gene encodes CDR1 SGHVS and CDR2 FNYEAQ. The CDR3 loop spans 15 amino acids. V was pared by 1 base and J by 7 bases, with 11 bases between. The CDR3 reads CASSLGREGNSPLHF. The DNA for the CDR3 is TGTGCCAGCAGCTTAGGCAGGGAGGGGAATTCACCCCTCCACTTT.

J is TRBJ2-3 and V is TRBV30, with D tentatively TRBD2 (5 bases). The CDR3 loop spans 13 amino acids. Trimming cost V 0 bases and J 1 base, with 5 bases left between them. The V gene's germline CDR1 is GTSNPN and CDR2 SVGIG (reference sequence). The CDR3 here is CAWSVAGTDTQYF. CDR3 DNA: TGTGCCTGGAGTGTAGCGGGCACAGATACGCAGTATTTT.

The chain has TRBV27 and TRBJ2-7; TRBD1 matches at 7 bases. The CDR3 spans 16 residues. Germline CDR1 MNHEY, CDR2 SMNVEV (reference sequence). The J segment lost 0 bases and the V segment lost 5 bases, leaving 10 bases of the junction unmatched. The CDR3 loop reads CASSPPPQGSSYEQYF. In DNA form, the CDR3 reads TGTGCCAGCAGTCCCCCTCCACAGGGGAGCTCCTACGAGCAGTACTTC.

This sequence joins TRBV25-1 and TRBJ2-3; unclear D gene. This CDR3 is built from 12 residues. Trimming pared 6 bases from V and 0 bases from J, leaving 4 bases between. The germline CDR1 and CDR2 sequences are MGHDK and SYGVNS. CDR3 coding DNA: TGTGCCAGCAGGATGAGCACAGATACGCAGTATTTT. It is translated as CASRMSTDTQYF.

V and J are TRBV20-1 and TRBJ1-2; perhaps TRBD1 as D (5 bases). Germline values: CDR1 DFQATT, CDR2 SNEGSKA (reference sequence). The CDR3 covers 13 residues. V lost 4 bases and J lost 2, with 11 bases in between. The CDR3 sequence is CSAMRQLNYGYTF. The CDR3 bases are TGCAGTGCTATGAGACAGCTCAACTATGGCTACACCTTC.

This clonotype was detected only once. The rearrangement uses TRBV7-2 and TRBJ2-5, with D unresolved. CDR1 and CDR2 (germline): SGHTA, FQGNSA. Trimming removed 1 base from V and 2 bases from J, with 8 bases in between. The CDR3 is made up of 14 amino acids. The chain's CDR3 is CASSLGAIQETQYF. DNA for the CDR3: TGTGCCAGCAGCTTAGGGGCAATACAAGAGACCCAGTACTTC.

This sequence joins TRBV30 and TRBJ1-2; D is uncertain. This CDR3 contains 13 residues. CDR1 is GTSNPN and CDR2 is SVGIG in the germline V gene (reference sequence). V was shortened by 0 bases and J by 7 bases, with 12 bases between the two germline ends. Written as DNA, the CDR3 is TGTGCCTGGAGTGTGAAACATGATGCTGGCTACACCTTC. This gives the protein CAWSVKHDAGYTF.

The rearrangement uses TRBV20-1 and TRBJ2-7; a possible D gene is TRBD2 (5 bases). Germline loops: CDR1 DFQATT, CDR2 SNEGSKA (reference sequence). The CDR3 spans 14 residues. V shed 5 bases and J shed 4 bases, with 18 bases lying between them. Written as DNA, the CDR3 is TGCAGTGCTCCGCGTCAGGAGGCCCTTTACGAGCAGTACTTC. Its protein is CSAPRQEALYEQYF.

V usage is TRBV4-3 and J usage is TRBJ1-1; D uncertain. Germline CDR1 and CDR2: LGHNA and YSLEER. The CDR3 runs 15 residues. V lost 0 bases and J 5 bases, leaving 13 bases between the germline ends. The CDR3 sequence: CASSQELKGGTEAFF. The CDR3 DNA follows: TGCGCCAGCAGCCAAGAGCTCAAGGGTGGGACTGAAGCTTTCTTT.

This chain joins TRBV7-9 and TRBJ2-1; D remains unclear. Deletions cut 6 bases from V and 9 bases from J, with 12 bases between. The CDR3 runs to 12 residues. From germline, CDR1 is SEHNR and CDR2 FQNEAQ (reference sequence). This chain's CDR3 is CASSYVVAEQFF. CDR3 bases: TGTGCCAGCAGTTACGTGGTGGCTGAGCAGTTCTTC.

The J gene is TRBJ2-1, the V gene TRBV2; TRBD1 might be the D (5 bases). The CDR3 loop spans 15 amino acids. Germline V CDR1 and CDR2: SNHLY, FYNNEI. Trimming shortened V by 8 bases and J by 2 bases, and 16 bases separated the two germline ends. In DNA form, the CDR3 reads TGTGCCAGCTGGGGCCGGTCTTCACCCTACAATGAGCAGTTCTTC. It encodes CASWGRSSPYNEQFF.

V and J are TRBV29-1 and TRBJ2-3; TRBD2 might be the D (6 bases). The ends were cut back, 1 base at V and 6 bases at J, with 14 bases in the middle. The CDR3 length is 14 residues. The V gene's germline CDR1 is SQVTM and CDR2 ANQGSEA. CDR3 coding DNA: TGCAGCGTTGAAGTGGGGGGAGGCGGTGATACGCAGTATTTT. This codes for CSVEVGGGGDTQYF.

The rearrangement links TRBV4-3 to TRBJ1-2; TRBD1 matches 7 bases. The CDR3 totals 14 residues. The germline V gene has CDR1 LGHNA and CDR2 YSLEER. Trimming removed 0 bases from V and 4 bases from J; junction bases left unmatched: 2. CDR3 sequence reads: CASSQERTGYGYTF. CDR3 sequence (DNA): TGCGCCAGCAGCCAAGAAAGGACAGGCTATGGCTACACCTTC.

The CDR3 sequence: CASSYSRDPTYEQYF. CDR3 in DNA: TGTGCCAGCAGTTACTCGAGGGACCCGACCTACGAGCAGTACTTC. The chain recombines TRBV6-5 with TRBJ2-7, with D perhaps given as TRBD1 or TRBD2 (5 bases each). V lost 0 bases and J 2 bases, leaving 11 bases between the germline ends. This CDR3 has 15 residues. Germline CDR1 MNHEY, CDR2 SVGAGI.

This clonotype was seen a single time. The CDR3 protein is CASSSLAGLQETQYF. The CDR3 DNA follows: TGCGCCAGCAGCTCCTTAGCGGGACTCCAAGAGACCCAGTACTTC. The chain links TRBV5-1 to TRBJ2-5; 8 bases match TRBD2. There are 15 residues in the CDR3. The V gene end was trimmed by 3 bases and the J gene end by 1 base; junction bases not matched to a gene: 5. The germline V gene has CDR1 SGHRS and CDR2 YFSETQ.

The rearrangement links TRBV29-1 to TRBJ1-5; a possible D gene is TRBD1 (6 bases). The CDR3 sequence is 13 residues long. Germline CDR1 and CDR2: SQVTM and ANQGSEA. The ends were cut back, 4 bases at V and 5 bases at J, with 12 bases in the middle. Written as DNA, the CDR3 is TGCAGCGTTGGCCAGGGGTACGATCAGCCCCAGCATTTT. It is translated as CSVGQGYDQPQHF.

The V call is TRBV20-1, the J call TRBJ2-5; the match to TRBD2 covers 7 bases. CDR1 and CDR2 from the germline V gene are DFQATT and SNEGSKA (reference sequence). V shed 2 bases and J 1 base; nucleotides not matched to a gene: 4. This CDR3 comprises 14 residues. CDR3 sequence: CSARIGGSQETQYF. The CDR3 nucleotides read TGCAGTGCTAGAATCGGCGGGAGCCAAGAGACCCAGTACTTC.

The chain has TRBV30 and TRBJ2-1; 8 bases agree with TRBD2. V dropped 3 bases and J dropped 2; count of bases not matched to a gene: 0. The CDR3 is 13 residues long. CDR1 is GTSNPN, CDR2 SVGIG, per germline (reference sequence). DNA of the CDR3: TGTGCCTGGAGCGGGAGGGCCTACAATGAGCAGTTCTTC. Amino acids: CAWSGRAYNEQFF.

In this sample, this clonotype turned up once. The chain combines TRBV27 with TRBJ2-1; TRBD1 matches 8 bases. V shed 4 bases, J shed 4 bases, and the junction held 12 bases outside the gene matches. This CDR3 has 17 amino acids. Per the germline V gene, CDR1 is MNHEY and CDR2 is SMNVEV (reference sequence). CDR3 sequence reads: CASSSGQGGNLYNEQFF. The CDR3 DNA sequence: TGTGCCAGCAGTTCTGGACAGGGTGGGAACCTATACAATGAGCAGTTCTTC.

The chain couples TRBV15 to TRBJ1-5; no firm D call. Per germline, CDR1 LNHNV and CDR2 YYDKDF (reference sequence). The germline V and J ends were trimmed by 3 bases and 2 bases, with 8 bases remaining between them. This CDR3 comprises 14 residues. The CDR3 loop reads CATSSGFGNQPQHF. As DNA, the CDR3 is TGTGCCACCAGCAGTGGGTTCGGCAATCAGCCCCAGCATTTT.

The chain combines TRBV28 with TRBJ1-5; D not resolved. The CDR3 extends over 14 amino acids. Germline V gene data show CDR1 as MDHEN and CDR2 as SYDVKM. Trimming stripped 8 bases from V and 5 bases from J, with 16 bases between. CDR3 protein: CASVLRTPDQPQHF. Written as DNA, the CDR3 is TGTGCCAGCGTACTACGGACGCCAGATCAGCCCCAGCATTTT.

CDR3 DNA sequence: TGTGCTAGCGCTGGTTCGGGCCAAGAGACCCAGTACTTC. Amino acid sequence: CASAGSGQETQYF. The V and J genes are TRBV12-5 and TRBJ2-5, with D unresolved. Germline lookup yields CDR1 LGHNT and CDR2 FRNRAP. The V end lost 9 bases, the J end lost 1 base, and 12 bases lay between the germline ends. CDR3 length equals 13 residues. Full variable domain (missing parts from reference TRBV12-5 and TRBJ2-5): DARVTQTPRHKVTEMGQEVTMRCQPILGHNTVFWYRQTMMQGLELLAYFRNRAPLDDSGMPKDRFSAEMPDATLATLKIQPSEPRDSAVYFCASAGSGQETQYFGPGTRLLVL.

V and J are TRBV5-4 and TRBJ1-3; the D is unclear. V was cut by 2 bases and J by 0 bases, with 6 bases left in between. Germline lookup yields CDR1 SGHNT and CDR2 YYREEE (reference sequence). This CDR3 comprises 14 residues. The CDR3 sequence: CASSLGNSGNTIYF. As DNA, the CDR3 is TGTGCCAGCAGCTTAGGCAACTCTGGAAACACCATATATTTT.